These T cell receptor beta chains were read from a single sample in a study of persistence of HIV-infected CD4 T cells. No cognate antigen is known for these TCRs. Assay used: immunoSEQ multiplex PCR; TCRdb lists only in-frame clones, some missing. This sample has approximately 34,000 clones, with 82% found just once. Specimen: CD4+ T cells sorted from PBMCs after roughly 18-hour stimulation, collected from a patient who received antiretroviral therapy. The receptors come from an adult woman with HIV who was CMV-seropositive. Each CDR3 is given with its conserved first and last residue. The D gene is left open where the match is weak. Clone size, where shown, is once, few, many, or a class for clones that have expanded.

TRBD2	TRBJ2-3	TRBV2	.	TGTGCCAGCAGTGGGGAGGGGTCAGGGTTGCTTTGGTATTTT	CASSGEGSGLLWYF
.	TRBJ2-7	TRBV11-1	.	TGTGCCAGCAGCTTAGGTAATCTCCCTTCCTACGAGCAGTACTTC	CASSLGNLPSYEQYF
TRBD1	TRBJ2-7	TRBV6-1	.	TGTGCCAGCAGTGAAGCGGGGACAGGGGGCTACGAGCAGTACTTC	CASSEAGTGGYEQYF
.	TRBJ2-2	TRBV7-6	few	TGTGCCGTAAGGGGTTCGAACACCGGGGAGCTGTTTTTT	CAVRGSNTGELFF
.	TRBJ2-3	TRBV10-3	.	TGTGCCATCAGTGGTTGGGCAGATACGCAGTATTTT	CAISGWADTQYF
TRBD2	TRBJ2-3	TRBV10-1	.	TGCGCCAGCAGCGGAGCGGGGGGGACAGATACGCAGTATTTT	CASSGAGGTDTQYF
TRBD1	TRBJ2-7	TRBV28	.	TGTGCCAGCAGTTTAATCGGGACAGGGGGCCACGAGCAGTACTTC	CASSLIGTGGHEQYF
TRBD1	TRBJ1-1	TRBV28	.	TGTGCCAGCAGTTCCTCCAGGGGGATTTCGAACACTGAAGCTTTCTTT	CASSSSRGISNTEAFF
TRBD1	TRBJ2-7	TRBV28	.	TGTGCCAGCAGCGCCGGGACAGGGGGTCGGGAGCAGTGCTTC	CASSAGTGGREQCF
.	TRBJ1-5	TRBV7-8	.	TGTGCCAGCAGCCTTGGAGGGGGGTACCAGCCCCAGCATTTT	CASSLGGGYQPQHF
TRBD1	TRBJ2-1	TRBV14	.	TGTGCCAGCAGCAACCCCGGGACAGGTAATAGCAATGAGCAGTTCTTC	CASSNPGTGNSNEQFF
TRBD1	TRBJ2-7	TRBV7-3	.	TGTGCCAGCAGCTTATTCCCCGGGACAGGATACGAGCAGTACTTC	CASSLFPGTGYEQYF
.	TRBJ1-5	TRBV28	.	TGTGCCAGTCGGGAGCAGGGTAGGAGCAATCAGCCCCAGCATTTT	CASREQGRSNQPQHF
TRBD1	TRBJ1-5	TRBV7-8	.	TGTGCCAGCAGCTTGGACAGGGGACAGCCCCAGCATTTT	CASSLDRGQPQHF
TRBD2	TRBJ2-7	TRBV5-1	.	TGCGCCAGCAGCACCGGGACTAGCGGGCCTGCCCAGCCAGGGGAGCAGTACTTC	CASSTGTSGPAQPGEQYF
TRBD1	TRBJ1-1	TRBV19	.	TGTGCCAGTAGTAAGACCGGGACAGGGGGCACTGAAGCTTTCTTT	CASSKTGTGGTEAFF
.	TRBJ2-3	TRBV27	.	TGTGCCAGCAGTTTATCTAGGGGTACAGATACGCAGTATTTT	CASSLSRGTDTQYF
.	TRBJ1-1	TRBV5-1	.	TGCGCCAGCAGCTTCTCAGGTACCTACACTGAAGCTTTCTTT	CASSFSGTYTEAFF
TRBD1	TRBJ1-4	TRBV29-1	.	TGCAGCGCCCTGGGACAGGGAACTAATGAAAAACTGTTTTTT	CSALGQGTNEKLFF
.	TRBJ2-3	TRBV12-3/TRBV12-4	.	TGTGCCAGCAGTTTAACCGATACGCAGTATTTT	CASSLTDTQYF
TRBD1	TRBJ1-1	TRBV9	.	TGTGCCAGCAGCCCACAGGGGCGGGACACTGAAGCTTTCTTT	CASSPQGRDTEAFF